The entry below describes one TCR beta chain. This entry is derived from a study of cytomegalovirus exposure and HLA in healthy donors. Whole-study context: The approximately 610 first-cohort repertoires shared a platform with the roughly 130 validation repertoires, as reported in a later analysis.

Sequencing was performed with immunoSEQ multiplex PCR; in TCRdb, only in-frame clones are kept and a portion is missing. The table has 220,000 or so clones, 87% seen once. Donors came from a validation cohort of 90 to 150 subjects, distinct from the first 666-subject cohort. The CDR3 totals 14 residues. Germline loops: CDR1 MNHEY, CDR2 SVGAGI. With V trimmed by 6 bases and J by 6 bases, 5 bases remained unmatched. The receptor was derived from a woman under 30 in good health and CMV-seropositive. The sample taken for sequencing was PBMCs. The chain links TRBV6-5 to TRBJ1-1, with 12 bases lining up with TRBD1. CDR3 sequence: CASSRGQGASEAFF. For the CDR3, the DNA is TGTGCCAGCAGCCGGGGACAGGGGGCTTCTGAAGCTTTCTTT.